This paragraph reports one T cell receptor (beta chain). This sample stems from a study of blood T cell repertoires in COVID-19. Study context: Spain, Italy and the United States supplied samples that represented acute and convalescent COVID-19. PBMCs, B-cell-depleted T cells, or T cells provided the cDNA or gDNA that made up the material.

Authors' methods: The assay estimated nucleated cells by amplifying reference gene primers. The assay was immunoSEQ multiplex PCR, and TCRdb's table has in-frame clones only and misses some. From that table come the V and J calls and clone size; the DNA was used to work out D and trimming. This repertoire shows approximately 250,000 clones, around 85% found once; its top ten account for less than 6.5%. In Seattle, patients joined the study during active infection and were tracked longitudinally. V gave up 3 bases and J gave up 1 base, with 11 bases separating them. From germline, CDR1 is SGHTA and CDR2 FQGTGA. The CDR3 is 15 amino acids.

The chain joins TRBV7-3 to TRBJ2-3; a possible D gene is TRBD1 (6 bases). The source of this sequence is a man aged 50 to 60 with COVID-19, enrolled during active disease. Material: peripheral blood. Written as DNA, the CDR3 is TGTGCCAGCAGCTTTATCAGGGGCGGCACAGATACGCAGTATTTT. Its translation: CASSFIRGGTDTQYF.